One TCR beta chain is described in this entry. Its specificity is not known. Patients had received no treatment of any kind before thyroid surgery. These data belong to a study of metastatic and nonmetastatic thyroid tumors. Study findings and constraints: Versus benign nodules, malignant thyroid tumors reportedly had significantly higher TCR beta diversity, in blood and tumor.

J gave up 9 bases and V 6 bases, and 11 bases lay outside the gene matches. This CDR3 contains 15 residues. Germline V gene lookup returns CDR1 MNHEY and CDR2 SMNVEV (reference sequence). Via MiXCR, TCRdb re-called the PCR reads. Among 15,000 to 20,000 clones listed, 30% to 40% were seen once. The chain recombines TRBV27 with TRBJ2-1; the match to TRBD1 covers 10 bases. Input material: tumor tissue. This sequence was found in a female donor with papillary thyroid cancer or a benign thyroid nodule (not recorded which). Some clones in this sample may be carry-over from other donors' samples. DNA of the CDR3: TGTGCCAGCAGCGCAAGTGGGACAGGGGCGGGTGAGCAGTTCTTC. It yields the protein CASSASGTGAGEQFF.